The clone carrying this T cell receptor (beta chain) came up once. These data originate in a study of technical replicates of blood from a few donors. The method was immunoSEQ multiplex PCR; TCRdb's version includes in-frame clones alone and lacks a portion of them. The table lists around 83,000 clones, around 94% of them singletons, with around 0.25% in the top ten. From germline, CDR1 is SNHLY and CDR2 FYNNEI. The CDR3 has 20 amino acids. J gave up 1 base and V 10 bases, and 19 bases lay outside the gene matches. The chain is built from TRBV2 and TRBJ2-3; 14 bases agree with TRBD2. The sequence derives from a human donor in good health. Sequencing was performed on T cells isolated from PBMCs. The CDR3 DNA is TGTGCCACCACCTTGGGATCGGGACTAGCGGGAGAGTGGGGCACAGATACGCAGTATTTT. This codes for CATTLGSGLAGEWGTDTQYF.